Here is one TCR beta chain with its context. This clonotype was counted a few times. Its cognate antigen has yet to be identified. Base qualities are not at hand, and no much larger clone is one base apart. These data belong to a study of T cell repertoires in cytomegalovirus infection (dated by TCRdb to the late 2010s). A note on the overall study: Because public TCR beta signatures pointed to carriage of CMV infection together with the matching HLA type, the HLA type of each donor mattered for the analysis. Beyond this particular receptor, the publication reports: In the ex vivo response, HLA-C-restricted CMV-specific TCR beta clonotypes were dominant, and in two of eight donors the single most frequent clonotype came from this HLA-C-restricted group. Cumulative frequency of public TCR beta family members discriminated carriers of CMV infection plus the relevant HLA type in this cohort and an independent roughly 320-donor cohort.

TCRdb names Illumina HiSeq 1500 as the instrument used. Using fastp trimming at Q25 and MiXCR clonotype assembly, TCRdb reanalyzed the public sequencing data and kept in-frame beta chains. Records with the same CDR3 protein are collapsed into one entry carrying the most frequent genes and DNA. This sample gives some 440,000 distinct CDR3 sequences in total; about 33% of them show up just once. The ten largest clones capture approximately 13% of the sample. Trimming leaves V shorter by 2 bases and J shorter by 3 bases, with the junction holding 7 bases beyond the gene matches. The CDR3, cysteine through phenylalanine, is 16 amino acids long. The CDR3 DNA has 48 bases and is translated from base 1. The germline V gene (reference sequence) yields LNHDA for CDR1 and SQIVND for CDR2.

The sequencing sample was made of PBMCs. This TCR was sampled from a human donor in good health (CMV status not recorded). Some clones in this sample may be carry-over from other donors' samples. The chain is encoded by TRBV19 joined to TRBJ2-3; 8 middle bases align to TRBD1. CDR3 region: CASSIRATGVTDTQYF. The DNA sequence reads TGTGCCAGTAGTATACGGGCGACAGGGGTGACAGATACGCAGTATTTT. The variable domain in full, with residues beyond the CDR3 obtained from the reference TRBV19 and TRBJ2-3 genes, is DGGITQSPKYLFRKEGQNVTLSCEQNLNHDAMYWYRQDPGQGLRLIYYSQIVNDFQKGDIAEGYSVSREKKESFPLTVTSAQKNPTAFYLCASSIRATGVTDTQYFGPGTRLTVL.